This is a list of T cell receptor beta chains from one sample in a study of control samples from healthy donors and cancer patients. Clones were read by immunoSEQ multiplex PCR, and TCRdb kept only the in-frame ones, dropping some. The sample records 140,000 to 150,000 clones, about nine tenths being singletons. The sample consisted of blood. These TCRs come from a man aged 25-40 years in good health. Each CDR3 is given with its conserved first and last residue. D genes are given only for firm matches. The size entry is marked missing in some rows and otherwise reads once, few, many or a size class.

d_call	v_call	clone_size	j_call	cdr3_aa	cdr3_nt
.	TRBV2	.	TRBJ2-7	CASSERLMTYEQYF	TGTGCCAGCAGTGAAAGACTTATGACCTACGAGCAGTACTTC
TRBD2	TRBV4-2	.	TRBJ2-1	CASSQDGLAGGHEQFF	TGTGCCAGCAGCCAAGACGGACTAGCGGGGGGCCATGAGCAGTTCTTC
TRBD2	TRBV5-5	few	TRBJ2-2	CASSYPSGGPNTGELFF	TGTGCCAGCAGCTACCCTAGCGGGGGCCCGAACACCGGGGAGCTGTTTTTT
TRBD1	TRBV5-6	.	TRBJ1-2	CASSPQDRGYTF	TGTGCCAGCAGCCCCCAGGACAGGGGCTACACCTTC
.	TRBV12-3/TRBV12-4	.	TRBJ2-2	CASTPGNTGELFF	TGTGCCAGCACCCCGGGGAACACCGGGGAGCTGTTTTTT
TRBD1	TRBV12-3/TRBV12-4	.	TRBJ2-7	CASSLDRTEQYF	TGTGCCAGCAGTTTGGACAGGACTGAGCAGTACTTC
TRBD1	TRBV5-1	.	TRBJ1-6	CASSLGQGFNSPLHF	TGCGCCAGCAGCTTGGGACAGGGGTTTAATTCACCCCTCCACTTT
.	TRBV4-2	.	TRBJ2-7	CASSQEGGTNYEQYF	TGTGCCAGCAGCCAAGAGGGCGGGACCAACTACGAGCAGTACTTC
TRBD1	TRBV19	.	TRBJ1-6	CASRDRGHSPLHF	TGTGCCAGTAGGGACAGGGGGCATTCACCCCTCCACTTT
.	TRBV5-6	.	TRBJ2-1	CASSSQAPGSFF	TGTGCCAGCAGTTCTCAGGCCCCCGGAAGTTTCTTC
.	TRBV6-6	.	TRBJ1-3	CASTTGNSGNTIYF	TGTGCCAGCACCACAGGAAACTCTGGAAACACCATATATTTT
.	TRBV18	.	TRBJ1-6	CASSPGTDHSPLHF	TGTGCCAGCTCCCCTGGGACGGACCATTCACCCCTCCACTTT
.	TRBV5-1	.	TRBJ2-7	CASSESPEAYEQYF	TGCGCCAGCAGCGAGTCACCGGAGGCTTACGAGCAGTACTTC
TRBD1	TRBV6-2/TRBV6-3	.	TRBJ2-3	CASSYDRYGTGSFADTQYF	TGTGCCAGCAGTTACGATCGCTACGGGACAGGGAGTTTCGCAGATACGCAGTATTTT
TRBD2	TRBV24-1	.	TRBJ2-1	CATSDLRTSGSGSYNEQFF	TGTGCCACCAGTGATTTGAGGACTAGCGGGAGTGGTTCCTACAATGAGCAGTTCTTC
TRBD1	TRBV5-6	.	TRBJ2-2	CASSRGTGDTGELFF	TGTGCCAGCAGCCGGGGGACAGGCGACACCGGGGAGCTGTTTTTT
.	TRBV4-1	.	TRBJ2-3	CASSQVHMGLSTDTQYF	TGCGCCAGCAGCCAAGTTCATATGGGGTTGAGCACAGATACGCAGTATTTT
.	TRBV28	.	TRBJ1-5	CASSPNDTPRQFFQPQHF	TGTGCCAGCAGCCCTAATGACACCCCAAGGCAATTTTTTCAGCCCCAGCATTTT
.	TRBV6-2/TRBV6-3	.	TRBJ2-5	CASSSLRATNQETQYF	TGTGCCAGCAGCTCCCTAAGGGCGACTAATCAAGAGACCCAGTACTTC
TRBD1	TRBV6-5	once	TRBJ2-5	CASSYGPTGGVETQYF	TGTGCCAGCAGCTACGGACCGACAGGGGGAGTAGAGACCCAGTACTTC
.	TRBV12-5	.	TRBJ2-7	CASGHALYEQYF	TGTGCTAGTGGCCACGCCCTCTACGAGCAGTACTTC
TRBD1	TRBV5-5	.	TRBJ1-5	CASSLDGTGGIKPQHF	TGTGCCAGCAGCTTGGATGGGACAGGGGGGATCAAGCCCCAGCATTTT
.	TRBV30	.	TRBJ1-4	CAWSADRPDATNEKLFF	TGTGCCTGGAGTGCAGACAGGCCGGACGCAACTAATGAAAAACTGTTTTTT
.	TRBV7-2	.	TRBJ2-5	CASSPPGSLRETQYF	TGTGCCAGCAGCCCTCCCGGGTCCTTGAGAGAGACCCAGTACTTC
TRBD1	TRBV6-5	few	TRBJ1-2	CASKGQVQHGYTF	TGTGCCAGCAAGGGACAGGTTCAACATGGCTACACCTTC
.	TRBV6-4	.	TRBJ1-5	CASSDSGGPPWWSNQPQHF	TGTGCCAGCAGTGACTCGGGGGGTCCCCCTTGGTGGAGCAATCAGCCCCAGCATTTT
.	TRBV30	.	TRBJ1-3	CAWSGGGARGNTIYF	TGTGCCTGGAGTGGCGGCGGGGCGCGAGGAAACACCATATATTTT
TRBD1	TRBV3-1/TRBV3-2	.	TRBJ1-5	CASSRGGPGQGILGNQPQHF	TGTGCCAGCAGCCGAGGAGGACCGGGACAGGGGATTTTAGGCAATCAGCCCCAGCATTTT
.	TRBV2	.	TRBJ1-1	CASSESQGEAFF	TGTGCCAGCAGTGAATCACAGGGCGAAGCTTTCTTT
.	TRBV5-5	once	TRBJ1-4	CASSLSQINEKLFF	TGTGCCAGCAGCTTGAGTCAAATTAATGAAAAACTGTTTTTT
TRBD1	TRBV15	.	TRBJ1-5	CATSPGQGQPQHF	TGTGCCACCAGTCCGGGACAGGGACAGCCCCAGCATTTT
.	TRBV14	.	TRBJ1-3	CASSLGDTGNTIYF	TGTGCCAGCAGCCTGGGGGATACTGGAAACACCATATATTTT
TRBD1	TRBV14	few	TRBJ1-1	CASSRTGMNTEAFF	TGTGCCAGCAGCCGGACAGGCATGAACACTGAAGCTTTCTTT
TRBD1	TRBV5-8	few	TRBJ1-5	CASSSRGGGQPQHF	TGTGCCAGCAGCTCCAGGGGGGGAGGGCAGCCCCAGCATTTT
.	TRBV6-5	.	TRBJ1-6	CASSSTQTGSPLHF	TGTGCCAGCAGCTCTACCCAAACCGGTTCACCCCTCCACTTT
.	TRBV19	.	TRBJ2-7	CASSIGAGATYEQYF	TGTGCCAGTAGTATAGGGGCAGGGGCGACCTACGAGCAGTACTTC
TRBD1	TRBV2	.	TRBJ2-7	CASRDPGTVYEQYF	TGTGCCAGCAGGGACCCCGGGACAGTCTACGAGCAGTACTTC
.	TRBV5-1	.	TRBJ1-2	CASSPAGRTNYGYTF	TGCGCCAGCAGCCCGGCGGGCAGAACTAACTATGGCTACACCTTC
TRBD1	TRBV6-5	.	TRBJ2-7	CASSQTGQGDEQYF	TGTGCCAGCAGTCAGACGGGACAGGGAGACGAGCAGTACTTC
TRBD2	TRBV30	.	TRBJ2-3	CAWSVRVTSGLSTDTQYF	TGTGCCTGGAGTGTACGGGTGACTAGCGGGCTGTCGACAGATACGCAGTATTTT
.	TRBV5-4	.	TRBJ2-2	CASSLSGAGSTGELFF	TGTGCCAGCAGCTTGTCTGGGGCCGGGAGCACCGGGGAGCTGTTTTTT
TRBD2	TRBV11-3	.	TRBJ2-3	CASSWRPSGRIDTQYF	TGTGCCAGCAGCTGGCGCCCTAGCGGGAGAATAGATACGCAGTATTTT
.	TRBV7-2	.	TRBJ1-5	CASSPVGGWNQPQHF	TGTGCCAGCAGCCCGGTCGGGGGTTGGAATCAGCCCCAGCATTTT
.	TRBV9	.	TRBJ2-2	CASSAVGGSRHTGELFF	TGTGCCAGCAGCGCGGTCGGAGGATCAAGACACACCGGGGAGCTGTTTTTT
TRBD1	TRBV5-1	.	TRBJ1-4	CASSVTGTGYSKLFF	TGCGCCAGCAGCGTCACCGGGACAGGGTACTCAAAACTGTTTTTT
.	TRBV27	once	TRBJ2-7	CASSLSTSPSYEQYF	TGTGCCAGCAGTTTATCAACATCCCCCTCCTACGAGCAGTACTTC
TRBD2	TRBV2	.	TRBJ2-3	CASRNRPLAGWEDTQYF	TGTGCCAGCAGGAACCGACCACTAGCGGGATGGGAGGATACGCAGTATTTT
.	TRBV11-2	.	TRBJ1-6	CASSLTDTNSPLHF	TGTGCCAGCAGCTTAACGGACACAAATTCACCCCTCCACTTT
TRBD2	TRBV11-2	.	TRBJ2-1	CASSLETSGKSSSYNEQFF	TGTGCCAGCAGCTTGGAGACTAGCGGGAAGTCAAGCTCCTACAATGAGCAGTTCTTC
.	TRBV5-1	.	TRBJ2-1	CASSFTGGHNEQFF	TGCGCCAGCAGCTTTACCGGAGGACACAATGAGCAGTTCTTC
TRBD1	TRBV11-3	.	TRBJ2-5	CASSLVGQGIETQYF	TGTGCCAGCAGCTTGGTGGGACAGGGAATAGAGACCCAGTACTTC